Listed here are 6 T cell receptor beta chains from one sample, sequenced in a study of T cell responses to AZD1222 COVID-19 vaccine (dated by TCRdb to about 2021). The meaning of the sample's time point label: baseline before first vaccination. The library was generated by the immunoSEQ multiplex PCR assay. TCRdb stores this immuneACCESS table with in-frame sequences only. Part of the clones is absent; in the studies checked, under half of the shortfall reflects unresolved V genes, and no reason is known for the rest. Here the sample has around 97,000 clones; less than 95% occur a single time. The top ten clonotypes cover around 4.8% of the sample. The sequenced sample was peripheral blood, obtained on day 0 of AZD1222 vaccination. All receptors derive from an adult in good health.

This chain connects TRBV2 to TRBJ2-5; 10 nucleotides agree with TRBD2. This CDR3 has 16 amino acids. V lost 5 bases, J lost 5 bases, and 11 bases stayed unmatched. From germline, CDR1 is SNHLY and CDR2 FYNNEI. Here the CDR3 DNA reads TGTGCCAGCAGTCTTGGTAGCGGGGGGCTGTGGGAGACCCAGTACTTC. It specifies CASSLGSGGLWETQYF. Full variable domain (remainder filled in from reference TRBV2 and TRBJ2-5): EPEVTQTPSHQVTQMGQEVILRCVPISNHLYFYWYRQILGQKVEFLVSFYNNEISEKSEIFDDQFSVERPDGSNFTLKIRSTKLEDSAMYFCASSLGSGGLWETQYFGPGTRLLVL.

The chain carries TRBV5-4 and TRBJ2-3; maybe TRBD2 (6 bases). The germline V gene has CDR1 SGHNT and CDR2 YYREEE (reference sequence). The CDR3 covers 15 residues. The V and J ends lost 6 bases and 0 bases respectively, with 14 bases between them. CDR3 coding DNA: TGTGCCAGCACCAGACTCGGGACTAGCACAGATACGCAGTATTTT. Amino acids: CASTRLGTSTDTQYF.

The table lists this clone with a count of one. The chain employs TRBV5-1 and TRBJ2-6; 8 bases agree with TRBD2. Germline-derived CDR1 and CDR2 are SGHRS and YFSETQ. V trimming: 4 bases; J trimming: 0 bases; junction bases outside the gene matches: 9. There are 18 residues in the CDR3. The CDR3 nucleotides read TGCGCCAGCAGCGCTACTAGCGGTACCCCCTCTGGGGCCAACGTCCTGACTTTC. As protein: CASSATSGTPSGANVLTF.

The J gene is TRBJ2-7, the V gene TRBV3-1 (or the pseudogene TRBV3-2); D may correspond to TRBD1 or TRBD2 (5 bases each). The CDR3 sequence is 14 residues long. V lost 5 bases to trimming and J lost 3 bases, with 14 bases between them. Germline assignment: CDR1 LGHDT and CDR2 YNNKEL (reference sequence). CDR3 sequence (DNA): TGTGCCAGCAGCAAAAGGGACCGCGACTACGAGCAGTACTTC. Its protein product is CASSKRDRDYEQYF.

The chain is built from TRBV30 and TRBJ1-6; D gene ambiguous. The germline V gene encodes CDR1 GTSNPN and CDR2 SVGIG (reference sequence). Trimming stripped 0 bases from V and 12 bases from J, with 9 bases between. The CDR3 runs 12 residues. The CDR3 DNA reads TGTGCCTGGAGTGTATACCTCGGACCCCTCCACTTT. Its protein is CAWSVYLGPLHF.

This clone was counted once. CDR3 protein: CASSNREYSPLHF. DNA of the CDR3: TGTGCCAGTAGTAACAGGGAGTATTCACCCCTCCACTTT. The chain couples TRBV19 to TRBJ1-6; D might be TRBD1 (6 bases). The ends were cut back, 4 bases at V and 8 bases at J, with 9 bases in the middle. Germline CDR1 reads LNHDA; CDR2 reads SQIVND (reference sequence). The CDR3 runs to 13 residues.